Presented here are 18 T cell receptor beta chains from one specimen sequenced in a study of blood T cell repertoires in COVID-19. Data came from immunoSEQ multiplex PCR; TCRdb stores just in-frame clones and leaves some out. The data show about 220,000 clones, with 65% to 85% seen just once and 2% to 2.5% held by the top ten. Sequenced: peripheral blood. These TCRs come from a woman in her sixties with acute or convalescent COVID-19.

The gene calls are TRBV6-5 and TRBJ2-7, with D possibly matching TRBD2 (6 bases). CDR3 length: 13 amino acids. Germline V lookup: CDR1 MNHEY, CDR2 SVGAGI. V lost 7 bases and J lost 3, with 13 bases in between. CDR3 region: CASTFRGNYEQYF. In DNA, the CDR3 is TGTGCCAGCACCTTTCGGGGGAACTACGAGCAGTACTTC.

The chain carries TRBV5-1 and TRBJ1-2; TRBD1 aligns across 8 bases. Germline CDR1 is SGHRS and CDR2 is YFSETQ. The length of the CDR3 is 15 residues. J lost 3 bases, V lost 4 bases, and 8 bases had no gene match. DNA for the CDR3: TGCGCCAGCAGCACCGGACAGGGTGTGGACTATGGCTACACCTTC. Protein: CASSTGQGVDYGYTF.

This clone was found a few times. V gene TRBV6-5 combines with J gene TRBJ2-3; maybe TRBD2 (5 bases). CDR1 and CDR2 (germline): MNHEY, SVGAGI. The CDR3 loop spans 13 amino acids. Trimming removed 8 bases from V and 0 bases from J, with 9 bases in between. The CDR3 DNA sequence: TGTGCCAGCGGGCGGGCCAGCACAGATACGCAGTATTTT. As protein: CASGRASTDTQYF.

The rearrangement joins TRBV4-1 to TRBJ1-5, with D uncertain. V lost 0 bases, J lost 3 bases, and 9 bases lay in between. This CDR3 is built from 15 residues. Germline values: CDR1 MGHRA, CDR2 YSYEKL. DNA of the CDR3: TGCGCCAGCAGCCAAGATCGTTGGCCCAATCAGCCCCAGCATTTT. Residues: CASSQDRWPNQPQHF.

This rearrangement joins TRBV30 to TRBJ2-7; 7 bases fit TRBD1. The J segment lost 7 bases and the V segment lost 3 bases, leaving 21 bases of the junction unmatched. The CDR3 covers 17 residues. CDR1 and CDR2 from the germline V gene are GTSNPN and SVGIG (reference sequence). CDR3 in amino acids: CAWSPTIRPGGRGEQYF. The CDR3 DNA sequence: TGTGCCTGGAGCCCGACCATCCGGCCAGGGGGTCGTGGGGAGCAGTACTTC.

Only a few counts were recorded for this clone. Other DNA sequences in this specimen translate into the identical CDR3. This chain joins TRBV7-2 and TRBJ1-1; tentatively, D is TRBD1 (5 bases). V gave up 4 bases and J gave up 4 bases, with 10 bases separating them. The CDR3 covers 13 residues. Germline V CDR1 and CDR2: SGHTA, FQGNSA. The CDR3 reads CASSSQGGTEAFF. The DNA of the CDR3 is TGTGCCAGCAGCTCGCAGGGAGGCACTGAAGCTTTCTTT.

The CDR3 DNA sequence: TGTGCCAGCAGCCCCCGACAGGGTCCGTATGGCTACACCTTC. The encoded protein is CASSPRQGPYGYTF. The genes are TRBV13 and TRBJ1-2, with 7 bases aligning to TRBD1. The CDR3 covers 14 residues. Germline lookup yields CDR1 PRHDT and CDR2 FYEKMQ (reference sequence). V shed 5 bases and J 5 bases; nucleotides not matched to a gene: 8.

This clone was detected a few times. This chain links TRBV6-1 with TRBJ1-3, with D perhaps matching TRBD1 (5 bases). Germline-derived CDR1 and CDR2 are MNHNS and SASEGT. The V gene lost 2 bases and the J gene lost 1 base, with 9 bases spanning the gap. There are 15 residues in the CDR3. The CDR3 here is CASSETGPSGNTIYF. The CDR3 coding sequence is TGTGCCAGCAGTGAAACAGGACCGTCTGGAAACACCATATATTTT.

The genes are TRBV6-6 and TRBJ1-6; TRBD1 might be the D (5 bases). The V gene lost 5 bases and the J gene lost 5 bases, with 16 bases spanning the gap. The CDR3 spans 16 residues. The V gene's germline CDR1 is MNHNY and CDR2 SVGAGI (reference sequence). The CDR3 region is CASSNQGSQHNSPLHF. The CDR3 DNA reads as TGTGCCAGCAGTAACCAGGGCAGCCAACATAATTCACCCCTCCACTTT.

This clone has only a few counts. The V gene is TRBV4-1, the J gene TRBJ2-7; 12 bases map to TRBD2. The CDR3 totals 18 residues. Germline values: CDR1 MGHRA, CDR2 YSYEKL. V shed 1 base and J 0 bases; nucleotides not matched to a gene: 7. CDR3 sequence reads: CASSQVTSGGHRSYEQYF. Here the CDR3 DNA reads TGCGCCAGCAGCCAAGTAACTAGCGGGGGGCATCGCTCCTACGAGCAGTACTTC.

This chain links TRBV15 with TRBJ1-1; D uncertain. V was pared by 0 bases and J by 0 bases, with 11 bases between. The CDR3 is 16 residues long. Germline loops: CDR1 LNHNV, CDR2 YYDKDF (reference sequence). The CDR3 spells CATSRDRGWLNTEAFF. CDR3 nucleotides: TGTGCCACCAGCAGAGATCGAGGGTGGCTGAACACTGAAGCTTTCTTT.

This sequence joins TRBV28 and TRBJ2-5; D might be TRBD2 (7 bases). Germline CDR1 reads MDHEN; CDR2 reads SYDVKM. V was trimmed by 10 bases and J by 5 bases, leaving 14 bases between them. The CDR3 has 12 amino acids. CDR3 DNA sequence: TGTGCCATCACGGGGGGCCCGGAGACCCAGTACTTC. It is translated as CAITGGPETQYF.

This clone was observed once. The V call is TRBV11-2, the J call TRBJ1-4, with D perhaps matching TRBD1 (5 bases). The germline gives CDR1 SGHAT, CDR2 FQNNGV. The ends were cut back, 1 base at V and 7 bases at J, with 13 bases in the middle. The CDR3 is 15 amino acids. CDR3 DNA sequence: TGTGCCAGCAGCTTAGCAGGTGCAGGGATTGAAAAACTGTTTTTT. Translated: CASSLAGAGIEKLFF.

The V and J genes are TRBV18 and TRBJ1-1, with 8 bases lining up with TRBD1. The CDR3 contains 16 residues. V shed 2 bases and J 11 bases; nucleotides not matched to a gene: 16. The germline gives CDR1 KGHSH, CDR2 LQKENI. Here the CDR3 DNA reads TGTGCCAGCTCACCATACCGGGACAGGCCTAACTACCCCGCTTTCTTT. Residues: CASSPYRDRPNYPAFF.

The chain joins TRBV11-3 to TRBJ2-2; D is uncertain. The germline V gene has CDR1 SGHNT and CDR2 YENEEA. Trimming removed 3 bases at V and 3 bases at J, with 11 bases between. CDR3 length equals 15 residues. The CDR3: CASSFPAGYTGELFF. CDR3 nucleotides: TGTGCCAGCAGCTTCCCTGCCGGTTACACCGGGGAGCTGTTTTTT. The full variable domain, in which reference TRBV11-3 and TRBJ2-2 provide the parts outside the CDR3, is EAGVVQSPRYKIIEKKQPVAFWCNPISGHNTLYWYLQNLGQGPELLIRYENEEAVDDSQLPKDRFSAERLKGVDSTLKIQPAELGDSAVYLCASSFPAGYTGELFFGEGSRLTVL.

This clone was seen just once. V usage is TRBV9 and J usage is TRBJ1-3; TRBD1 matches 7 bases. Germline lookup yields CDR1 SGDLS and CDR2 YYNGEE. Unmatched junction bases numbered 8, after V lost 1 base and J lost 7 bases. CDR3 length: 15 residues. DNA for the CDR3: TGTGCCAGCAGCGTAAGTTGGGACAGAGAGAACACCATATATTTT. Translation gives CASSVSWDRENTIYF.

The rearrangement links TRBV12-3 or TRBV12-4 to TRBJ2-1; D may be TRBD2 (6 bases). The CDR3 is 13 residues long. V dropped 6 bases and J dropped 4 bases, with 10 bases sitting between them. This chain's CDR3 is CASSQDYYNEQFF. In DNA, the CDR3 is TGTGCCAGCAGCCAGGACTATTACAATGAGCAGTTCTTC.

The chain combines TRBV19 with TRBJ2-4, with D uncertain. Germline CDR1 and CDR2: LNHDA and SQIVND (reference sequence). V was cut by 7 bases and J by 0 bases, with 13 bases left in between. This CDR3 spans 15 amino acids. Here the CDR3 reads CASKIADLAKNIQYF. In DNA, the CDR3 is TGTGCCAGTAAGATCGCGGATCTAGCCAAAAACATTCAGTACTTC. The full variable domain, rest sourced from reference TRBV19 and TRBJ2-4, is DGGITQSPKYLFRKEGQNVTLSCEQNLNHDAMYWYRQDPGQGLRLIYYSQIVNDFQKGDIAEGYSVSREKKESFPLTVTSAQKNPTAFYLCASKIADLAKNIQYFGAGTRLSVL.